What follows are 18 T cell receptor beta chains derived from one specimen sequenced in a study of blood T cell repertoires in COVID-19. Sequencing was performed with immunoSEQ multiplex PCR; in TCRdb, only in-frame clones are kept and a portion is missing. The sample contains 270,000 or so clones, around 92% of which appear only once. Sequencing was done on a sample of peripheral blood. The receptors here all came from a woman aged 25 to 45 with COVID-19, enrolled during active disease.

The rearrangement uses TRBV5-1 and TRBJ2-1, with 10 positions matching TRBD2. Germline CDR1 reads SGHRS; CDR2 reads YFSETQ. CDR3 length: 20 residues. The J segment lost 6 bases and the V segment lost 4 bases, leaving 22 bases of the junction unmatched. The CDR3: CASSPWTAGPGSGGANEQFF. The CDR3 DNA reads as TGCGCCAGCAGCCCCTGGACAGCAGGCCCGGGGAGCGGGGGGGCCAATGAGCAGTTCTTC.

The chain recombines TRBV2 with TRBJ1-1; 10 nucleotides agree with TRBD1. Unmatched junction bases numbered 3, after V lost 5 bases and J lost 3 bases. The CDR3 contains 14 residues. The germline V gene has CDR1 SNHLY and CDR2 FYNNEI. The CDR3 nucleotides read TGTGCCAGCAGTATCGACAGGGGGCACACTGAAGCTTTCTTT. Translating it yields CASSIDRGHTEAFF.

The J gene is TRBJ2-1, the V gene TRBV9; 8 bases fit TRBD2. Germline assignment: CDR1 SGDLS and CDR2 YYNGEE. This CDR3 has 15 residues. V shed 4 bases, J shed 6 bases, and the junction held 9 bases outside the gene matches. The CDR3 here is CASSPGVSGVNEQFF. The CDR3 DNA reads TGTGCCAGCAGCCCTGGGGTTAGCGGGGTCAATGAGCAGTTCTTC.

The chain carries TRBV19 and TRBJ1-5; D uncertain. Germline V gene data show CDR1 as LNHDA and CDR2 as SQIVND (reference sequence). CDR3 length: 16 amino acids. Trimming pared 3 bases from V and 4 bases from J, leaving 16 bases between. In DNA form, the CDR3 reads TGTGCCAGTAGTATCTACAGACCCGGGAGGAATCAGCCCCAGCATTTT. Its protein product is CASSIYRPGRNQPQHF. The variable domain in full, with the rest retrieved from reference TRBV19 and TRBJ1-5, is DGGITQSPKYLFRKEGQNVTLSCEQNLNHDAMYWYRQDPGQGLRLIYYSQIVNDFQKGDIAEGYSVSREKKESFPLTVTSAQKNPTAFYLCASSIYRPGRNQPQHFGDGTRLSIL.

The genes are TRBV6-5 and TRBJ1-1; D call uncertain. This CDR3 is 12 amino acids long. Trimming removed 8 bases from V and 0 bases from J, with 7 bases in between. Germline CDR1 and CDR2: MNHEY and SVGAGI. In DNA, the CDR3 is TGTGCCAGCCGAGGGCTGAACACTGAAGCTTTCTTT. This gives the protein CASRGLNTEAFF.

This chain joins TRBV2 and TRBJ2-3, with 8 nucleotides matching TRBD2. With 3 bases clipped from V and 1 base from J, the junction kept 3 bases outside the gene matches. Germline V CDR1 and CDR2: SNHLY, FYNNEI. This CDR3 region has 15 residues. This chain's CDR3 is CASSDGGGRTDTQYF. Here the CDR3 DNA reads TGTGCCAGCAGTGACGGGGGGGGCCGCACAGATACGCAGTATTTT.

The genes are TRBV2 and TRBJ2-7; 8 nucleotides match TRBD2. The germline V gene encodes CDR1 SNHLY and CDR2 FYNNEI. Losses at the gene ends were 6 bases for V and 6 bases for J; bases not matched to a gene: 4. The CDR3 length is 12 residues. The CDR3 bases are TGTGCCAGCAGCGGGAGGGGGGGCGAGCAGTACTTC. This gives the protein CASSGRGGEQYF.

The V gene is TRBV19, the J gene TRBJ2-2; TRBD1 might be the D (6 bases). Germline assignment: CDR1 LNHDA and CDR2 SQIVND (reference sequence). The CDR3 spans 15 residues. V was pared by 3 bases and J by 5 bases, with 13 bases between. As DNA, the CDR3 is TGTGCCAGTAGTATCCACAGGGCGGATACCGGGGAGCTGTTTTTT. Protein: CASSIHRADTGELFF.

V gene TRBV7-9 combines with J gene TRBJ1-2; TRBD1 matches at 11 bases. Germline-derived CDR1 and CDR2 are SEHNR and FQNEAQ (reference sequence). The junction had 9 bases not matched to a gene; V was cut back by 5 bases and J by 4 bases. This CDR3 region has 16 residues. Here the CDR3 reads CASSHSGQGVLYGYTF. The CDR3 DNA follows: TGTGCCAGCAGCCACTCGGGACAGGGGGTCCTCTATGGCTACACCTTC.

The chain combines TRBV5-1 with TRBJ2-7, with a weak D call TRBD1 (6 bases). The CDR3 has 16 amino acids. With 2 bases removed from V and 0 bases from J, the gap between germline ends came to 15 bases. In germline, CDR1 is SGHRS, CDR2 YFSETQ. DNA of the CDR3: TGCGCCAGCAGCTTCGACGGGACACTACCCTCCTACGAGCAGTACTTC. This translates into CASSFDGTLPSYEQYF.

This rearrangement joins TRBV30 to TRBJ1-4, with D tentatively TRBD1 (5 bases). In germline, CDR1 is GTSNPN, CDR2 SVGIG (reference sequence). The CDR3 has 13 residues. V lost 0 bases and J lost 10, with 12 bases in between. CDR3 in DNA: TGTGCCTGGAGTGTGGAGGGGCGTGGAAAACTGTTTTTT. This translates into CAWSVEGRGKLFF. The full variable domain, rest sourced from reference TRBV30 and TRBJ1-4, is SQTIHQWPATLVQPVGSPLSLECTVEGTSNPNLYWYRQAAGRGLQLLFYSVGIGQISSEVPQNLSASRPQDRQFILSSKKLLLSDSGFYLCAWSVEGRGKLFFGSGTQLSVL.

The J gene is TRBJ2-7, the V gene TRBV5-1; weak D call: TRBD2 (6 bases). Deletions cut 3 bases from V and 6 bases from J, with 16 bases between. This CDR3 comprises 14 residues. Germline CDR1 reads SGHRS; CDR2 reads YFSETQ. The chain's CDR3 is CASSWSTGGGEQYF. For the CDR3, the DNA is TGCGCCAGCAGCTGGTCCACCGGGGGAGGCGAGCAGTACTTC.

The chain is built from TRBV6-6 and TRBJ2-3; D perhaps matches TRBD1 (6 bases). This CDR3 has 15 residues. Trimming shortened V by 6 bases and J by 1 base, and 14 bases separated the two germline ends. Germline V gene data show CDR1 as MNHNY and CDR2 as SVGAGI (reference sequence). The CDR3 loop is CASRGTSAGTDTQYF. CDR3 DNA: TGTGCCAGCAGGGGGACATCCGCCGGCACAGATACGCAGTATTTT.

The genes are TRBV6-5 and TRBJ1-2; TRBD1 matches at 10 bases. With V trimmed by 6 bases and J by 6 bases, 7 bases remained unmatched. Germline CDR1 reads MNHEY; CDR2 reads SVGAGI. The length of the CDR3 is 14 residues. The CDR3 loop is CASSLLGTGDGYTF. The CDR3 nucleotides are TGTGCCAGCAGCCTTTTAGGGACAGGGGATGGCTACACCTTC.

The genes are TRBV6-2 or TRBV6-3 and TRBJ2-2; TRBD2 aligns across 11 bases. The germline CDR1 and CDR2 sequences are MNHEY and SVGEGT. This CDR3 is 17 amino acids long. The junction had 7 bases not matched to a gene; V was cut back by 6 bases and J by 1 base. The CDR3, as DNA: TGTGCCAGCAGCCCTATAGCGGGGGGGGTGAACACCGGGGAGCTGTTTTTT. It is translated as CASSPIAGGVNTGELFF.

CDR3 sequence reads: CASSYSGTGRKYF. The CDR3 region has the DNA TGTGCCAGCAGTTACTCAGGGACAGGGCGGAAGTATTTT. The V gene is TRBV6-5, the J gene TRBJ2-3; 9 bases align to TRBD1. The CDR3 is made up of 13 amino acids. Germline CDR1 MNHEY, CDR2 SVGAGI. V shed 0 bases, J shed 13 bases, and the junction held 5 bases outside the gene matches.

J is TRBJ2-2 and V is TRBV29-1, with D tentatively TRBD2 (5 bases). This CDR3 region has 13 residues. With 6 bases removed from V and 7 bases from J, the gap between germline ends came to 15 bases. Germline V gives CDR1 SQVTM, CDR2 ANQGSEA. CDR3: CSVRLFIHGELFF. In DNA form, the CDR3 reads TGCAGCGTAAGACTATTCATACACGGGGAGCTGTTTTTT.

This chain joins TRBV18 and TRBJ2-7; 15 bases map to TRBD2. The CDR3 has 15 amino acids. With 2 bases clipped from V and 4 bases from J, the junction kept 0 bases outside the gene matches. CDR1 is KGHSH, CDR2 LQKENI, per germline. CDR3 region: CASSPGTSGGYEQYF. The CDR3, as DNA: TGTGCCAGCTCACCAGGGACTAGCGGGGGGTACGAGCAGTACTTC.